This TCR beta chain was found in a study of CD4 and CD8 cells across lung adenocarcinoma regions. The CDR3 is 15 residues long. Germline trimming cut 4 bases from V and 2 bases from J; bases unmatched to any gene: 6. Localized lung adenocarcinoma, a non-small cell lung cancer, affected the donors. TCRdb ran MiXCR on the PCR reads and lists one entry per CDR3 protein. The sample shows about 10,000 distinct CDR3 sequences, under 50% of them seen only once. The source of this sequence is a male donor with lung adenocarcinoma. The CD4 and CD8 labels of this study may be unreliable. The chain employs TRBV12-3 or TRBV12-4 and TRBJ2-3, with 7 bases matching TRBD2. The specimen sequenced was CD8+ T cells from the margin of a lung tumor. CDR3 protein: CASSWGGGITDTQYF. The CDR3 DNA reads TGTGCCAGCAGTTGGGGGGGGGGGATCACAGATACGCAGTATTTT.